The sequence of this T cell receptor beta chain was determined in a study of cytomegalovirus exposure and HLA in healthy donors. In the study overall: HLA-typed donors were the source of 83 million or so unique TCRs, which an early data release held.

Regarding this clone: Its antigen is not identified.

Study-wide results and caveats: CMV serostatus was the sole immune exposure information available. Some TCR beta chains (about 170 of them) were listed as cytomegalovirus-associated. TRBV6-2, TRBV6-3 and some other V segments were excluded as indistinguishable.

60 Vbeta and 13 Jbeta primers were used in PCR. Clones were read by immunoSEQ multiplex PCR, and TCRdb kept only the in-frame ones, dropping some. The sample holds 130,000 or so clones; around 75% are singletons and the top ten take 3% to 3.5%. Germline CDR1 reads SGHTA; CDR2 reads FQGNSA. J was trimmed by 2 bases and V by 6 bases; bases with no gene match: 4. The CDR3 length is 14 residues. The sequence was collected from a man aged 35 to 55 in good health and CMV-seronegative. The rearrangement links TRBV7-2 to TRBJ2-1; 7 nucleotides match TRBD1. The material sequenced was PBMCs. CDR3 sequence: CASSLGTAYNEQFF. The CDR3 coding sequence is TGTGCCAGCAGTCTTGGGACAGCCTACAATGAGCAGTTCTTC.